This T cell receptor (beta chain) was sequenced in a study of cytomegalovirus exposure and HLA in healthy donors. With 5 bases removed from V and 8 bases from J, the gap between germline ends came to 15 bases. The V gene's germline CDR1 is MDHEN and CDR2 SYDVKM. This CDR3 comprises 13 residues. With 60 Vbeta and 13 Jbeta primers, the PCR was carried out. TCRdb keeps only in-frame clones here, not all; method: immunoSEQ multiplex PCR. The sample carries 52,000 or so clones, 77% recorded once. The chain combines TRBV28 with TRBJ1-1; D is possibly TRBD1 (6 bases). This clonotype originated in a woman in her 40s in good health and CMV-seropositive. Sequenced sample: PBMCs. The CDR3 DNA follows: TGTGCCAGCAGTCCAACAGGGCCGACCGAAGCTTTCTTT. It yields the protein CASSPTGPTEAFF.